Sequencing of this TCR beta chain was carried out in a study of shared clonotypes between healthy human individuals. This CDR3 has 15 amino acids. V was clipped by 8 bases and J by 3 bases; unmatched bases: 12. CDR1 MGHDK and CDR2 SYGVNS come from the germline V gene. Whole-study findings and limits: A reduction in generation probabilities was seen for non-shared clonotypes relative to those shared by all four donors.

Study processing details: With immunoSEQ giving junction-only sequences and no quality scores, filtering differed. The table came from immunoSEQ multiplex PCR; TCRdb's copy has only in-frame clones and leaves some out. Clone size and V and J calls were adopted from that table, with D and trimming inferred from the DNA. There are about 1.5 million clones in the sample; approximately 98% occur only once, and roughly 0.45% lies in the top ten. This clone was detected once. The antigen is not known. Sample: naive CD4+ T cells sorted from blood. Subset described: CD45RA+ positively selected. This sequence joins TRBV25-1 and TRBJ2-7, with 8 bases fitting TRBD1. The source of this sequence is a young man in good health. The CDR3 reads CASAKQGDLDYEQYF. Written as DNA, the CDR3 is TGTGCCAGCGCTAAACAGGGGGACCTCGACTACGAGCAGTACTTC.